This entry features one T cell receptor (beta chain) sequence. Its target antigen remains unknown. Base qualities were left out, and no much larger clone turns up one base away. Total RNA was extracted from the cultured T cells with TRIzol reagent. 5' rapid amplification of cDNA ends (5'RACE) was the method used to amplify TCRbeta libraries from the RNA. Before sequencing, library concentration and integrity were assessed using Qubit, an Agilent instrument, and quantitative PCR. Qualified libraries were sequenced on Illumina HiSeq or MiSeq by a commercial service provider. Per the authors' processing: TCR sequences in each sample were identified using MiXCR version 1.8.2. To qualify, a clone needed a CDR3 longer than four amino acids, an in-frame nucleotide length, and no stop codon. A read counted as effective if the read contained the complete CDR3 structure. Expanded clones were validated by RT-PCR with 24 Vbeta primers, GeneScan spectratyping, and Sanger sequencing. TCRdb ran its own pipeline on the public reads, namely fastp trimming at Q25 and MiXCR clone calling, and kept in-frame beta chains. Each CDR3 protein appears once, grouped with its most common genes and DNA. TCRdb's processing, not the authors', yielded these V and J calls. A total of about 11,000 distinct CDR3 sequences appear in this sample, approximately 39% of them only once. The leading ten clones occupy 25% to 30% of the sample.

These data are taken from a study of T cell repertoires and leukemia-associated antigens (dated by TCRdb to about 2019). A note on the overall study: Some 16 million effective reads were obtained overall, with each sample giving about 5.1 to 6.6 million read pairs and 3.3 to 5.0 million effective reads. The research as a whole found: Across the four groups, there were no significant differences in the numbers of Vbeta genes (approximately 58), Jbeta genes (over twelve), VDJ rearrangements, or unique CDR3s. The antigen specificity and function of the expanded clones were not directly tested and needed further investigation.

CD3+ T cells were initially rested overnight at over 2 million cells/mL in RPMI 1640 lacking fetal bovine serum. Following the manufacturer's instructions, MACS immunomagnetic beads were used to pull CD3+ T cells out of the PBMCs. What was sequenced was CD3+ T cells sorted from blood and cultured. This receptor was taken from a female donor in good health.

The sequenced DNA: TGCAGCGGGGATACTAGCGGCAGTAGGAATGAGCAGTTCTTC. It translates as CSGDTSGSRNEQFF. The receptor chain draws on TRBV29-1 and TRBJ2-1, with TRBD2 identical over 8 junction bases. Relative to germline, V is missing 7 bases and J is missing 7 bases, with 12 bases of the junction outside any gene match. The CDR3 runs 14 amino acids, cysteine and phenylalanine included. Only the CDR3 DNA is retained, 42 bases long and in frame from the first base. Via the germline V gene, CDR1 is SQVTM and CDR2 ANQGSEA.